The rows below give T cell receptor beta chains drawn from one sample of a study of beta chain features in type 1 diabetes. The assay was immunoSEQ multiplex PCR, and TCRdb's table has in-frame clones only and misses some. The data show 300,000 to 350,000 clones, with roughly 8% seen just once and around 0.44% held by the top ten. The sequenced material came from central memory CD4+ T cells from blood. These receptor sequences come from a woman aged 18-30 years in good health. The CDR3 runs from the conserved cysteine through the conserved F or W. D genes are given only for firm matches. Only part of the rows carry a size: once, few, many, or a class if the clone is expanded.

-	few	TRBV4-2	TRBJ2-7	CASSQDLRSTPYEQYF	TGTGCCAGCAGCCAAGATCTCAGGTCGACGCCCTACGAGCAGTACTTC
TRBD2	-	TRBV4-3	TRBJ2-2	CASSQDLLGLAVNTGELFF	TGCGCCAGCAGCCAAGATCTCTTGGGTCTAGCGGTAAACACCGGGGAGCTGTTTTTT
-	-	TRBV6-5	TRBJ2-1	CASSWSRGAGRHEQFF	TGTGCCAGCAGTTGGAGTAGGGGGGCAGGGAGGCATGAGCAGTTCTTC
TRBD1	few	TRBV2	TRBJ2-5	CASSSDRVETQYF	TGTGCCAGCAGCTCGGACAGGGTTGAGACCCAGTACTTC
-	-	TRBV11-2	TRBJ1-3	CASSFLQGPLKSSGNTIYF	TGTGCCAGCAGCTTCCTACAGGGACCCCTAAAGAGCTCTGGAAACACCATATATTTT
TRBD1	-	TRBV5-8	TRBJ2-5	CASSRTGGRETQYF	TGTGCCAGCAGCCGAACAGGGGGACGGGAGACCCAGTACTTC
-	many	TRBV20-1	TRBJ2-1	CSRDRNNEQFF	TGCAGCCGTGACCGGAACAATGAGCAGTTCTTC
-	-	TRBV11-2	TRBJ1-2	CASSVAGFQNYGYTF	TGTGCCAGCAGCGTTGCAGGGTTTCAAAACTATGGCTACACCTTC
TRBD1	few	TRBV6-1	TRBJ1-5	CASSLTGGRQPQHF	TGTGCCAGCAGTTTAACAGGGGGCAGGCAGCCCCAGCATTTT
-	-	TRBV19	TRBJ2-3	CASSIGGLSTDTQYF	TGTGCCAGTAGTATAGGCGGTCTTAGCACAGATACGCAGTATTTT
TRBD1	-	TRBV11-1	TRBJ1-1	CASSSGTGKGGTEAFF	TGTGCCAGCAGTTCCGGGACAGGGAAAGGGGGGACTGAAGCTTTCTTT
-	-	TRBV2	TRBJ1-2	CASTLARDGYTF	TGTGCCAGCACCCTGGCCAGGGATGGCTACACCTTC
-	few	TRBV29-1	TRBJ2-7	CSVGQIYEQYF	TGCAGCGTTGGACAGATCTACGAGCAGTACTTC
TRBD1	-	TRBV7-2	TRBJ2-5	CASRSPGQGLETQYF	TGTGCCAGCAGGTCTCCGGGACAGGGTCTGGAGACCCAGTACTTC
TRBD2	few	TRBV11-1	TRBJ2-3	CASSEGSGGTDTQYF	TGTGCCAGCAGCGAGGGGTCGGGAGGTACAGATACGCAGTATTTT
TRBD2	many	TRBV10-3	TRBJ2-3	CATIRGLAGDTQYF	TGTGCCACCATCAGGGGACTAGCGGGAGATACGCAGTATTTT
-	-	TRBV28	TRBJ2-5	CASSLRSREETQYF	TGTGCCAGCAGTTTGCGATCTAGAGAAGAGACCCAGTACTTC
-	-	TRBV5-1	TRBJ1-1	CASFQIPTTTEAFF	TGCGCCAGCTTCCAGATACCGACCACTACCGAAGCTTTCTTT
-	few	TRBV6-5	TRBJ1-1	CASSYSPRTNTEAFF	TGTGCCAGCAGTTACTCACCCAGGACAAACACTGAAGCTTTCTTT
-	many	TRBV19	TRBJ2-7	CASRGSYEQYF	TGTGCCAGTAGGGGCTCCTACGAGCAGTACTTC
TRBD1	few	TRBV5-1	TRBJ2-7	CASSDAGTGGEQYF	TGCGCCAGCAGCGATGCCGGGACAGGCGGCGAGCAGTACTTC
TRBD2	-	TRBV2	TRBJ2-3	CATLLARYTDTQYF	TGTGCCACCCTACTAGCGAGATACACAGATACGCAGTATTTT
-	many	TRBV7-9	TRBJ1-1	CASSLGQMNTEAFF	TGTGCCAGCAGCTTAGGACAGATGAACACTGAAGCTTTCTTT
-	-	TRBV6-5	TRBJ1-2	CASSPGTPRSGYTF	TGTGCCAGCAGTCCCGGGACCCCAAGAAGTGGCTACACCTTC
-	few	TRBV15	TRBJ2-7	CATSRDPTYEQYF	TGTGCCACCAGCAGAGATCCTACTTACGAGCAGTACTTC
TRBD2	-	TRBV15	TRBJ2-5	CATSRGAVGGPRETQYF	TGTGCCACCAGCAGAGGTGCGGTGGGAGGGCCTCGAGAGACCCAGTACTTC
-	-	TRBV5-1	TRBJ2-1	CASSLGQVINEQFF	TGCGCCAGCAGCTTGGGACAGGTAATCAATGAGCAGTTCTTC
-	-	TRBV29-1	TRBJ2-7	CSVRQHGYEQYF	TGCAGCGTAAGACAGCATGGCTACGAGCAGTACTTC
-	-	TRBV6-5	TRBJ2-7	CASSRGRSEQYF	TGTGCCAGCAGTCGAGGGCGCAGTGAGCAGTACTTC